Listed here are 9 T cell receptor beta chains from one sample, sequenced in a study of T cells of healthy individuals. One entry per CDR3 protein results from TCRdb running MiXCR on the 5' RACE reads. This table has 95,000 to 100,000 distinct CDR3 sequences, roughly 15% appearing once. The receptors come from a human donor in good health.

A few counts support this clonotype. The J gene is TRBJ2-1, the V gene TRBV5-1, with D hard to call. Trimming shortened V by 2 bases and J by 9 bases, and 9 bases separated the two germline ends. CDR3 length: 12 amino acids. CDR1 SGHRS and CDR2 YFSETQ come from the germline V gene. The CDR3 reads CASSLGSTEQFF. Here the CDR3 DNA reads TGCGCCAGCAGCTTAGGGTCTACTGAGCAGTTCTTC.

This clonotype showed up just a few times. V gene TRBV4-1 combines with J gene TRBJ1-2; unclear D gene. There are 13 residues in the CDR3. Germline V gene data show CDR1 as MGHRA and CDR2 as YSYEKL. Trimming took off 4 bases at V and 0 bases at J, with 6 bases between the two ends. In DNA form, the CDR3 reads TGCGCCAGCAGCCTTTGGGCTAACTATGGCTACACCTTC. It specifies CASSLWANYGYTF.

This clonotype came up a few times. The chain is built from TRBV5-5 and TRBJ2-1; unclear D gene. This CDR3 is built from 14 residues. V was shortened by 0 bases and J by 9 bases, with 13 bases between the two germline ends. Germline CDR1 SGHKS, CDR2 YYEKEE (reference sequence). CDR3 residues: CASSLAVRAGEQFF. In nucleotides, the CDR3 is TGTGCCAGCAGCTTGGCCGTTAGAGCCGGTGAGCAGTTCTTC.

This chain links TRBV28 with TRBJ2-7, with TRBD2 as a possible D gene (6 bases). Trimming took 4 bases from V and 3 from J, leaving 13 bases between them. The CDR3 consists of 14 residues. Germline V CDR1 and CDR2: MDHEN, SYDVKM. The CDR3 DNA is TGTGCCAGCAGTTCGGCGGGATCCCTCTACGAGCAGTACTTC. It yields the protein CASSSAGSLYEQYF.

The J gene is TRBJ1-1, the V gene TRBV7-3; D ambiguous. Germline CDR1 SGHTA, CDR2 FQGTGA. The CDR3 spans 13 residues. Trimming took off 3 bases at V and 6 bases at J, with 11 bases between the two ends. This chain's CDR3 is CASSFQREAEAFF. The DNA of the CDR3 is TGTGCCAGCAGCTTTCAACGGGAGGCTGAAGCTTTCTTT.

This clonotype appeared a few times. The chain joins TRBV7-9 to TRBJ1-1; TRBD1 matches at 7 bases. Germline values: CDR1 SEHNR, CDR2 FQNEAQ (reference sequence). Losses at the gene ends were 4 bases for V and 3 bases for J; bases not matched to a gene: 5. The CDR3 has 14 residues. CDR3 loop: CASSWGQRDTEAFF. The CDR3 nucleotides are TGTGCCAGCAGCTGGGGACAGCGGGACACTGAAGCTTTCTTT. Looking up the rest from reference TRBV7-9 and TRBJ1-1 gives the full variable domain: DTGVSQNPRHKITKRGQNVTFRCDPISEHNRLYWYRQTLGQGPEFLTYFQNEAQLEKSRLLSDRFSAERPKGSFSTLEIQRTEQGDSAMYLCASSWGQRDTEAFFGQGTRLTVV.

This clonotype was counted ten times or more. This chain links TRBV20-1 with TRBJ1-1; tentative D call: TRBD1 (6 bases). Trimming took 5 bases from V and 0 from J, leaving 13 bases between them. Per the germline V gene, CDR1 is DFQATT and CDR2 is SNEGSKA (reference sequence). This CDR3 spans 14 amino acids. The CDR3 DNA is TGCAGTGCTTTTCCCGGGACATTGAACACTGAAGCTTTCTTT. As protein: CSAFPGTLNTEAFF.

V gene TRBV7-8 combines with J gene TRBJ2-3, with D tentatively TRBD1 (6 bases). V lost 5 bases to trimming and J lost 0 bases, with 12 bases between them. The CDR3 has 15 residues. Germline V CDR1 and CDR2: SGHVS, FQNEAQ. CDR3 sequence (DNA): TGTGCCAGCAGCCTCGGGACAATTAGCACAGATACGCAGTATTTT. It codes for CASSLGTISTDTQYF.

There are many counts of this clonotype. The J gene is TRBJ2-3, the V gene TRBV5-1, with 7 positions matching TRBD1. The CDR3 length is 15 residues. With 4 bases clipped from V and 0 bases from J, the junction kept 5 bases outside the gene matches. Germline lookup yields CDR1 SGHRS and CDR2 YFSETQ. For the CDR3, the DNA is TGCGCCAGCAGCGGTACAGGGGACAGCACAGATACGCAGTATTTT. The encoded protein is CASSGTGDSTDTQYF.